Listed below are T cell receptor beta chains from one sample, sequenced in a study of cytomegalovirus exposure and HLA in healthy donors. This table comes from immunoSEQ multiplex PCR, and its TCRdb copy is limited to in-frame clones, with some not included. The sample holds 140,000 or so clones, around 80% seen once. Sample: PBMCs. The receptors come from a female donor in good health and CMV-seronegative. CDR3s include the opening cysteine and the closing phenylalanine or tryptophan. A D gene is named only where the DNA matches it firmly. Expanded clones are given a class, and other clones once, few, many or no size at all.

cdr3_nt: TGTGCCAGCAGTTTAGAGGGACACCTATTGAATACGCAGTATTTT
cdr3_aa: CASSLEGHLLNTQYF
clone_size: NA
v_call: TRBV27
d_call: NA
cdr3_length: 15
j_call: TRBJ2-3

cdr3_nt: TGTGCCAGCAGTTACCAGACAGGGAGCAATCAGCCCCAGCATTTT
cdr3_aa: CASSYQTGSNQPQHF
clone_size: NA
v_call: TRBV6-6
d_call: TRBD1
cdr3_length: 15
j_call: TRBJ1-5

cdr3_nt: TGTGCCAGCAGGTCGGACACTTTTACTGAAGCTTTCTTT
cdr3_aa: CASRSDTFTEAFF
clone_size: once
v_call: TRBV6-1
d_call: NA
cdr3_length: 13
j_call: TRBJ1-1

cdr3_nt: TGTGCCAGCAGCTTCGAGGGTTTATCAGAGACCCAGTACTTC
cdr3_aa: CASSFEGLSETQYF
clone_size: NA
v_call: TRBV11-2
d_call: NA
cdr3_length: 14
j_call: TRBJ2-5

cdr3_nt: TGTGCCAGCAGCGTAGGAGGGTACGAGCAGTACTTC
cdr3_aa: CASSVGGYEQYF
clone_size: NA
v_call: TRBV11-2
d_call: NA
cdr3_length: 12
j_call: TRBJ2-7

cdr3_nt: TGTTCCAGCAGCTTAAGGGGAAATGAGCAGTTCTTC
cdr3_aa: CSSSLRGNEQFF
clone_size: NA
v_call: TRBV7-9
d_call: NA
cdr3_length: 12
j_call: TRBJ2-1

cdr3_nt: TGCGCCAGCAGCTTGGAGGCAGGGCCCTTTTACGAGCAGTACTTC
cdr3_aa: CASSLEAGPFYEQYF
clone_size: NA
v_call: TRBV5-1
d_call: NA
cdr3_length: 15
j_call: TRBJ2-7

cdr3_nt: TGTGCCAGCAGTTACTGGCCGGGTCGCAATCAGCCCCAGCATTTT
cdr3_aa: CASSYWPGRNQPQHF
clone_size: NA
v_call: TRBV6-5
d_call: NA
cdr3_length: 15
j_call: TRBJ1-5

cdr3_nt: TGTGCCAGCAGCTTCGCGGGAAGCACAGATACGCAGTATTTT
cdr3_aa: CASSFAGSTDTQYF
clone_size: NA
v_call: TRBV7-9
d_call: NA
cdr3_length: 14
j_call: TRBJ2-3

cdr3_nt: TGCAGCGTTCCTAGCGGGAGTAACTATGAGCAGTTCTTC
cdr3_aa: CSVPSGSNYEQFF
clone_size: NA
v_call: TRBV29-1
d_call: TRBD2
cdr3_length: 13
j_call: TRBJ2-1

cdr3_nt: TGTGCCAGCAGCCGCGCGGCGGGGACAGATACGCAGTATTTT
cdr3_aa: CASSRAAGTDTQYF
clone_size: once
v_call: TRBV7-9
d_call: NA
cdr3_length: 14
j_call: TRBJ2-3

cdr3_nt: TGCGCCAGCAGCCCAACGACAGGAGACTACTATGGCTACACCTTC
cdr3_aa: CASSPTTGDYYGYTF
clone_size: once
v_call: TRBV4-1
d_call: NA
cdr3_length: 15
j_call: TRBJ1-2

cdr3_nt: TGTGCCAGCAGTTCGGACCGGGACATTGAAACCTACGAGCAGTACTTC
cdr3_aa: CASSSDRDIETYEQYF
clone_size: NA
v_call: TRBV25-1
d_call: NA
cdr3_length: 16
j_call: TRBJ2-7

cdr3_nt: TGTGCCAGCTCACCCGGACAGGCGACTTATAACACTGAAGCTTTCTTT
cdr3_aa: CASSPGQATYNTEAFF
clone_size: NA
v_call: TRBV18
d_call: TRBD1
cdr3_length: 16
j_call: TRBJ1-1

cdr3_nt: TGCAGCGTTCCTCTGGGGGCCGAGCAGTACTTC
cdr3_aa: CSVPLGAEQYF
clone_size: NA
v_call: TRBV29-1
d_call: NA
cdr3_length: 11
j_call: TRBJ2-7

cdr3_nt: TGTGCCAGCAGTTTTAGTGGGAGGGCGTACCCTTACCAAGAGACCCAGTACTTC
cdr3_aa: CASSFSGRAYPYQETQYF
clone_size: NA
v_call: TRBV28
d_call: TRBD2
cdr3_length: 18
j_call: TRBJ2-5

cdr3_nt: TGTGCCAGTAGTACACGGGGTGGGGACTCTGGGGCCAACGTCCTGACTTTC
cdr3_aa: CASSTRGGDSGANVLTF
clone_size: once
v_call: TRBV19
d_call: NA
cdr3_length: 17
j_call: TRBJ2-6

cdr3_nt: TGTGCCATCAGTGAGTCGGGGAGCTCCTACGAGCAGTACTTC
cdr3_aa: CAISESGSSYEQYF
clone_size: NA
v_call: TRBV10-3
d_call: NA
cdr3_length: 14
j_call: TRBJ2-7

cdr3_nt: TGCAGCGTCCCAGGGGAAGACACTGAAGCTCTCTTT
cdr3_aa: CSVPGEDTEALF
clone_size: NA
v_call: TRBV29-1
d_call: NA
cdr3_length: 12
j_call: TRBJ1-1

cdr3_nt: TGTGCCAGCAGCTTGGACAGGGGTAAGCCCCAGCATTTT
cdr3_aa: CASSLDRGKPQHF
clone_size: NA
v_call: TRBV11-1
d_call: TRBD1
cdr3_length: 13
j_call: TRBJ1-5

cdr3_nt: TGCAGTGCGCGGACAGGGGAGGGCTACACCTTC
cdr3_aa: CSARTGEGYTF
clone_size: NA
v_call: TRBV20-1
d_call: TRBD1
cdr3_length: 11
j_call: TRBJ1-2

cdr3_nt: TGCGCCAGCAGTCCTACAATGACAGGGGACCAAGAGACCCAGTACTTC
cdr3_aa: CASSPTMTGDQETQYF
clone_size: NA
v_call: TRBV4-1
d_call: TRBD1
cdr3_length: 16
j_call: TRBJ2-5

cdr3_nt: TGTGCCAGCAGTTTTAGGGGCACTTTCTATGGCTACACCTTC
cdr3_aa: CASSFRGTFYGYTF
clone_size: NA
v_call: TRBV28
d_call: NA
cdr3_length: 14
j_call: TRBJ1-2

cdr3_nt: TGTGCCAGCAGCGGCCAGGGTGAGAGCTCCTACGAGCAGTACTTC
cdr3_aa: CASSGQGESSYEQYF
clone_size: NA
v_call: TRBV7-6
d_call: NA
cdr3_length: 15
j_call: TRBJ2-7

cdr3_nt: TGTGCCAGCAGTTACGTGGGACAGAGCACAGATACGCAGTATTTT
cdr3_aa: CASSYVGQSTDTQYF
clone_size: NA
v_call: TRBV6-6
d_call: TRBD1
cdr3_length: 15
j_call: TRBJ2-3

cdr3_nt: TGTGCCAGCAGTTACTCCGGACAGGGGGCTGGGGGCTACACCTTC
cdr3_aa: CASSYSGQGAGGYTF
clone_size: NA
v_call: TRBV6-5
d_call: TRBD1
cdr3_length: 15
j_call: TRBJ1-2

cdr3_nt: TGTGCCAGCAGCCAAGTTCCAGGGGACTATGGCTACACCTTC
cdr3_aa: CASSQVPGDYGYTF
clone_size: NA
v_call: TRBV7-2
d_call: NA
cdr3_length: 14
j_call: TRBJ1-2

cdr3_nt: TGTGCCAGTAGTATGGAGTATGGTGAAGCTTTCTTT
cdr3_aa: CASSMEYGEAFF
clone_size: once
v_call: TRBV19
d_call: NA
cdr3_length: 12
j_call: TRBJ1-1

cdr3_nt: TGTGCCAGTAGTATTCAGGGTGCCTATGGCTACACCTTC
cdr3_aa: CASSIQGAYGYTF
clone_size: NA
v_call: TRBV19
d_call: NA
cdr3_length: 13
j_call: TRBJ1-2

cdr3_nt: TGCGCCAGCAGCTTGGGCGGAACCACAGATACGCAGTATTTT
cdr3_aa: CASSLGGTTDTQYF
clone_size: NA
v_call: TRBV5-1
d_call: NA
cdr3_length: 14
j_call: TRBJ2-3

cdr3_nt: TGTGCCAGCAGCTATCGGTTGAACACTGAAGCTTTCTTT
cdr3_aa: CASSYRLNTEAFF
clone_size: NA
v_call: TRBV7-8
d_call: NA
cdr3_length: 13
j_call: TRBJ1-1

cdr3_nt: TGTGCCAGCGGGCAGGACTACGAGCAGTACTTC
cdr3_aa: CASGQDYEQYF
clone_size: NA
v_call: TRBV6-6
d_call: NA
cdr3_length: 11
j_call: TRBJ2-7

cdr3_nt: TGTGCCAGCTCCTGGACAGGCGAAAAATCTGGAAACACCATATATTTT
cdr3_aa: CASSWTGEKSGNTIYF
clone_size: NA
v_call: TRBV13
d_call: TRBD1
cdr3_length: 16
j_call: TRBJ1-3

cdr3_nt: TGTGCCTGGAGTGCAGGGGACGATTATTCTGGAAACACCATATATTTT
cdr3_aa: CAWSAGDDYSGNTIYF
clone_size: NA
v_call: TRBV30
d_call: NA
cdr3_length: 16
j_call: TRBJ1-3

cdr3_nt: TGTGCCAGCAGCGTAGCGGGAGGGCGGAAGACCCAGTACTTC
cdr3_aa: CASSVAGGRKTQYF
clone_size: NA
v_call: TRBV9
d_call: TRBD2
cdr3_length: 14
j_call: TRBJ2-5

cdr3_nt: TGTGCCACCAGCAGAGATGGTCGGGGAACCTACGAGCAGTACTTC
cdr3_aa: CATSRDGRGTYEQYF
clone_size: NA
v_call: TRBV15
d_call: NA
cdr3_length: 15
j_call: TRBJ2-7

cdr3_nt: TGTGCCAGCAGTTTATGGGACGCGGGGTTGGAGACCCAGTACTTC
cdr3_aa: CASSLWDAGLETQYF
clone_size: NA
v_call: TRBV27
d_call: NA
cdr3_length: 15
j_call: TRBJ2-5

cdr3_nt: TGCGCCAGCAGCCAAGATCGGGTAGTCCCCGAAGGAGCTTTCTTT
cdr3_aa: CASSQDRVVPEGAFF
clone_size: NA
v_call: TRBV4-1
d_call: NA
cdr3_length: 15
j_call: TRBJ1-1

cdr3_nt: TGTGCCAGCAGTGCCTCCCAGGGGGCGACTGAAGCTTTCTTT
cdr3_aa: CASSASQGATEAFF
clone_size: NA
v_call: TRBV6-5
d_call: TRBD1
cdr3_length: 14
j_call: TRBJ1-1